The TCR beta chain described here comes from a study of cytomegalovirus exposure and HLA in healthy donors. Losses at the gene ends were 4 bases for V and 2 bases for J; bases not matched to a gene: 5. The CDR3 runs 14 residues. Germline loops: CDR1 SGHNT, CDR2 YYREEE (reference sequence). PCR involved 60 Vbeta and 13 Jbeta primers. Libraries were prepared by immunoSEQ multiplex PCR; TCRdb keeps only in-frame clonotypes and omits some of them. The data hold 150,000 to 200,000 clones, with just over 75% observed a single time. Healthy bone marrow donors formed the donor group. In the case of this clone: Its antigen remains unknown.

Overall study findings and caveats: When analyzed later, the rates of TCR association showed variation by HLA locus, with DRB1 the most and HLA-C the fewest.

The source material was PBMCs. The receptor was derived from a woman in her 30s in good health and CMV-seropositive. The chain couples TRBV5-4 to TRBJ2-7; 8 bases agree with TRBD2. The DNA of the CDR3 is TGTGCCAGCAGCGACATGACTAGCGCCTACGAGCAGTACTTC. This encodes CASSDMTSAYEQYF.